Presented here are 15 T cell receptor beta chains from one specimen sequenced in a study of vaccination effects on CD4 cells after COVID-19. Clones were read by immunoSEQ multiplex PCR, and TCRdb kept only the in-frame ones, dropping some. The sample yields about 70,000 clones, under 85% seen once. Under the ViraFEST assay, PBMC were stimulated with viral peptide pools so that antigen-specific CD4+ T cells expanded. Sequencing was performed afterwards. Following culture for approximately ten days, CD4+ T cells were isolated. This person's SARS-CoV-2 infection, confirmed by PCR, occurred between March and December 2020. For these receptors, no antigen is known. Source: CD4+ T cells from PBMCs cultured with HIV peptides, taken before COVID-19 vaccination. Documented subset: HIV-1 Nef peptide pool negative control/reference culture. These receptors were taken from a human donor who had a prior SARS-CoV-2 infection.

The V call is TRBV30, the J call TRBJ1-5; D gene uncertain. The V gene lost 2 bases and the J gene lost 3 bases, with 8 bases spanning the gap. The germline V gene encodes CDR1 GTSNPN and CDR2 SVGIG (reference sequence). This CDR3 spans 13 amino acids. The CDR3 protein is CAWSLHINQPQHF. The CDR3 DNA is TGTGCCTGGAGTTTACACATCAATCAGCCCCAGCATTTT.

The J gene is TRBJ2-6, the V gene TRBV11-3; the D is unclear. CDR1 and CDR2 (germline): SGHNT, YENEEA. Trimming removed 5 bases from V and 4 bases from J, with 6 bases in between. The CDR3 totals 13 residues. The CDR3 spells CASSALGANVLTF. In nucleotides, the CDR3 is TGTGCCAGCAGCGCGCTGGGGGCCAACGTCCTGACTTTC.

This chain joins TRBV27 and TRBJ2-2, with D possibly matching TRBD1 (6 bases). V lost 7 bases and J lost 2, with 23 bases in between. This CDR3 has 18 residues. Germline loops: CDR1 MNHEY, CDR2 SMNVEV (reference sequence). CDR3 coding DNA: TGTGCCAGCACCTTCCGTATAACAGGGCAGCTTAACACCGGGGAGCTGTTTTTT. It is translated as CASTFRITGQLNTGELFF.

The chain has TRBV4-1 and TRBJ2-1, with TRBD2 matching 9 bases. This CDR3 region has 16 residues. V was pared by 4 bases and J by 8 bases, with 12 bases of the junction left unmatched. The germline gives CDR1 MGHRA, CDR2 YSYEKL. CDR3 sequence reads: CASSLQSGGYSDEQFF. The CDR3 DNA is TGCGCCAGCAGCCTCCAGAGCGGGGGGTATAGCGATGAGCAGTTCTTC.

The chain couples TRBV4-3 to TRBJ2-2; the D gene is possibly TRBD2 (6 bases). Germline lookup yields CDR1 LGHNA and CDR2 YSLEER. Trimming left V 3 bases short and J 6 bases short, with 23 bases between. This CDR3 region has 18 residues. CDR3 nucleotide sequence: TGCGCCAGCAGCCATCCTAGGTGGGGGGATCGGTGGGCCGGGGAGCTGTTTTTT. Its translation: CASSHPRWGDRWAGELFF.

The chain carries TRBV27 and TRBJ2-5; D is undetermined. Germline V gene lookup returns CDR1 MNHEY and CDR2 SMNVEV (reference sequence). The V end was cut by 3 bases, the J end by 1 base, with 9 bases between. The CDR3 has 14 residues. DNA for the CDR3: TGTGCCAGCAGTTTCCGCATGACCCAAGAGACCCAGTACTTC. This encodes CASSFRMTQETQYF.

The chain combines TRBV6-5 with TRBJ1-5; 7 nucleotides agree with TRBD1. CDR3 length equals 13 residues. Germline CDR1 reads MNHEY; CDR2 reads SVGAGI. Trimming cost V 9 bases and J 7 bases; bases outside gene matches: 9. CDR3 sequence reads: CASKQGVRQPQHF. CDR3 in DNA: TGTGCCAGTAAGCAGGGGGTTCGGCAGCCCCAGCATTTT.

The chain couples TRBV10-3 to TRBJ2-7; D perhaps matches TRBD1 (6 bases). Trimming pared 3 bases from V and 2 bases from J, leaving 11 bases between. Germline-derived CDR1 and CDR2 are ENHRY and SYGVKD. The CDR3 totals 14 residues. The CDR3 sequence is CAISEPPGAYEQYF. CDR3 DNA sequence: TGTGCCATCAGTGAACCGCCAGGGGCCTACGAGCAGTACTTC.

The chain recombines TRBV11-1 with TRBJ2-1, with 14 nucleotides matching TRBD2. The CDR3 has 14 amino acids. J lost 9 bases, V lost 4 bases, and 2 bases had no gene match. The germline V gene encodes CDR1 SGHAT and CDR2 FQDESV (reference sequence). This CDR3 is CASSWTSGRSEQFF. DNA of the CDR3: TGTGCCAGCAGCTGGACTAGCGGGAGGTCTGAGCAGTTCTTC.

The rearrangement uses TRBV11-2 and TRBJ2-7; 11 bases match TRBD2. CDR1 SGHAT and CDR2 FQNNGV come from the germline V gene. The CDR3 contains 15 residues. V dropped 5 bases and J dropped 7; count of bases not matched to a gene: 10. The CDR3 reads CASSPTSGTSGEQYF. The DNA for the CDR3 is TGTGCCAGCAGCCCGACTAGCGGGACTTCGGGGGAGCAGTACTTC.

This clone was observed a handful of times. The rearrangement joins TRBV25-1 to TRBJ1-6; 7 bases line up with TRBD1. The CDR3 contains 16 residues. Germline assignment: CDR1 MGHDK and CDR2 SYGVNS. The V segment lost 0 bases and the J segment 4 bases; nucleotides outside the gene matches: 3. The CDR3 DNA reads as TGTGCCAGCAGTGAATATGGCAGGGGGTATAATTCACCCCTCCACTTT. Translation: CASSEYGRGYNSPLHF.

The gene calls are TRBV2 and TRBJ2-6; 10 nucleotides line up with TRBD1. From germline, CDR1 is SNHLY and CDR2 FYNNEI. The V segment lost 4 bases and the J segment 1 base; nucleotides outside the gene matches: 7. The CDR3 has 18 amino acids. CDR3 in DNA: TGTGCCAGCAGTGCTGACCGGGACAGGGGATCTGGGGCCAACGTCCTGACTTTC. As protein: CASSADRDRGSGANVLTF.

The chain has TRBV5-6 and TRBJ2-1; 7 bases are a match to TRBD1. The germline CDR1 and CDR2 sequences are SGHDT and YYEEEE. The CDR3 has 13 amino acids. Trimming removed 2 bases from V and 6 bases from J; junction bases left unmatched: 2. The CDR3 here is CASSFGTANEQFF. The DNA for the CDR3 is TGTGCCAGCAGCTTCGGGACAGCCAATGAGCAGTTCTTC. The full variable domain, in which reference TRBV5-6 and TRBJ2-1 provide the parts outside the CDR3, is DAGVTQSPTHLIKTRGQQVTLRCSPKSGHDTVSWYQQALGQGPQFIFQYYEEEERQRGNFPDRFSGHQFPNYSSELNVNALLLGDSALYLCASSFGTANEQFFGPGTRLTVL.

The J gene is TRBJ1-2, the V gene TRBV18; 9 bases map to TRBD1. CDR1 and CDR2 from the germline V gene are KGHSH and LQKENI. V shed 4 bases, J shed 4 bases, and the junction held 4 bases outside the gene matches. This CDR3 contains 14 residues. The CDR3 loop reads CASSQPGQGYGYTF. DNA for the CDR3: TGTGCCAGCTCACAACCGGGACAGGGCTATGGCTACACCTTC. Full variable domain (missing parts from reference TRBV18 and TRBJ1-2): NAGVMQNPRHLVRRRGQEARLRCSPMKGHSHVYWYRQLPEEGLKFMVYLQKENIIDESGMPKERFSAEFPKEGPSILRIQQVVRGDSAAYFCASSQPGQGYGYTFGSGTRLTVV.

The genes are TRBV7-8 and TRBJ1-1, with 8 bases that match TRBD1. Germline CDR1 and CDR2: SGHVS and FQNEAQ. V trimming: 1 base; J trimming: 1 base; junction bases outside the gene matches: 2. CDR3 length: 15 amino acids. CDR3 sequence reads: CASSLGGTGNTEAFF. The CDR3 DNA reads TGTGCCAGCAGCTTAGGCGGGACAGGGAACACTGAAGCTTTCTTT.